This T cell receptor (beta chain) derives from a study of cytomegalovirus exposure and HLA in healthy donors. V was trimmed by 7 bases and J by 4 bases, leaving 8 bases between them. CDR1 is MNHNS, CDR2 SASEGT, per germline. The CDR3 spans 12 residues. The PCR employed 60 Vbeta primers together with 13 Jbeta primers. Only in-frame clones appear in the TCRdb table, and some are missing; sequencing was by immunoSEQ multiplex PCR. Of roughly 120,000 clones listed, roughly 68% were seen once; the top ten hold roughly 2.2%. The chain couples TRBV6-1 to TRBJ1-5; unclear D gene. This sequence was found in a woman younger than 45 in good health and CMV-seronegative. Input material: PBMCs. CDR3 residues: CASTLVNQPQHF. In DNA form, the CDR3 reads TGTGCCAGCACGCTAGTTAATCAGCCCCAGCATTTT.